The source of this T cell receptor (beta chain) is a study of neurological immune-mediated disorders. Study-level results: The level of TCR clonal expansion was highest in patients with HTLV-1-associated myelopathy and lowest in multiple sclerosis, where it fell below the level seen in healthy controls.

Germline lookup yields CDR1 LNHNV and CDR2 YYDKDF (reference sequence). The CDR3 is 13 residues long. Trimming pared 8 bases from V and 3 bases from J, leaving 14 bases between. For the unsorted libraries, 2 million PBMCs stored at -80 C served as input. TCRdb processed the 5' RACE reads anew with MiXCR; each CDR3 protein has one entry. The repertoire consists of about 65,000 distinct CDR3 sequences, with roughly 3.7% occurring once and the leading ten covering 2.5% to 3%. This clonotype was counted between two and nine times. Its target is unknown. The receptor's source is a man over 45 with multiple sclerosis. The sequenced sample was PBMCs. The chain is built from TRBV15 and TRBJ2-7; D is perhaps TRBD1 (5 bases). The CDR3 loop is CATAGYSLYEQYF. DNA of the CDR3: TGTGCCACCGCAGGGTATTCTCTCTACGAGCAGTACTTC.